These 28 T cell receptor beta chains came from one sample sequenced in a study of T cells of healthy individuals. A single record per CDR3 protein comes from TCRdb applying MiXCR to the 5' RACE reads. The sample lists 60,000 to 80,000 distinct CDR3 sequences; around 15% were seen once. These receptors were obtained from a human donor in good health.

This rearrangement joins TRBV27 to TRBJ1-1; 9 nucleotides line up with TRBD1. This CDR3 comprises 15 residues. The V and J ends lost 5 bases and 5 bases, in that order; junction bases with no gene match: 9. The V gene's germline CDR1 is MNHEY and CDR2 SMNVEV (reference sequence). CDR3 in amino acids: CASSTLQGARTEAFF. CDR3 nucleotide sequence: TGTGCCAGCAGTACCCTACAGGGGGCGAGGACTGAAGCTTTCTTT.

V gene TRBV3-1 combines with J gene TRBJ2-1, with a tentative D call TRBD2 (5 bases). With 1 base removed from V and 3 bases from J, the gap between germline ends came to 10 bases. CDR3 length equals 15 residues. The germline V gene encodes CDR1 LGHDT and CDR2 YNNKEL (reference sequence). CDR3: CASSQAAGYYNEQFF. The CDR3 bases are TGTGCCAGCAGCCAAGCTGCGGGCTACTACAATGAGCAGTTCTTC.

This sequence joins TRBV6-1 and TRBJ1-6; 7 bases line up with TRBD1. The germline V gene encodes CDR1 MNHNS and CDR2 SASEGT. After removal of 7 bases from V and 7 bases from J, the junction contained 10 bases not matched to a gene. This CDR3 contains 15 residues. CDR3 sequence (DNA): TGTGCCAGCAATCCCAGGACAGGAGAGAATTCACCCCTCCACTTT. This gives the protein CASNPRTGENSPLHF.

In this sample, this clonotype turned up a few times. The V call is TRBV4-1, the J call TRBJ2-1, with 7 bases aligning to TRBD2. There are 16 residues in the CDR3. The germline gives CDR1 MGHRA, CDR2 YSYEKL. The V gene end was trimmed by 4 bases and the J gene end by 5 bases; junction bases not matched to a gene: 11. The CDR3 here is CASSPRTSLANNEQFF. The CDR3 DNA sequence: TGCGCCAGCAGCCCCAGGACTAGTCTGGCCAACAATGAGCAGTTCTTC.

This clonotype has only a few counts. The chain has TRBV15 and TRBJ1-3; no clear D. The germline V gene has CDR1 LNHNV and CDR2 YYDKDF (reference sequence). V was shortened by 0 bases and J by 0 bases, with 6 bases between the two germline ends. This CDR3 has 15 amino acids. CDR3 sequence: CATSRDQFSGNTIYF. In DNA, the CDR3 is TGTGCCACCAGCAGAGATCAGTTCTCTGGAAACACCATATATTTT.

This clonotype was observed many times. CDR3 nucleotides: TGCGCCAGCTCGAACGGACTAGCGCGGGGGGGCACCTACAATGAGCAGTTCTTC. Encoded protein: CASSNGLARGGTYNEQFF. V gene TRBV4-1 combines with J gene TRBJ2-1; 9 positions agree with TRBD2. The junction had 16 bases not matched to a gene; V was cut back by 8 bases and J by 2 bases. CDR1 and CDR2 (germline): MGHRA, YSYEKL. The CDR3 runs to 18 residues.

This chain connects TRBV27 to TRBJ1-4; D is perhaps TRBD1 (5 bases). The CDR3 is 15 amino acids. V was pared by 4 bases and J by 0 bases, with 9 bases between. Germline loops: CDR1 MNHEY, CDR2 SMNVEV (reference sequence). The CDR3 sequence is CASSWGGATNEKLFF. CDR3 bases: TGTGCCAGCAGTTGGGGGGGGGCAACTAATGAAAAACTGTTTTTT.

In this sample, this clonotype turned up a few times. The rearrangement uses TRBV5-1 and TRBJ2-7; D possibly corresponds to TRBD2 (6 bases). Trimming took off 4 bases at V and 7 bases at J, with 21 bases between the two ends. CDR1 is SGHRS and CDR2 is YFSETQ in the germline V gene. The CDR3 totals 15 residues. The CDR3 sequence is CASSPGDGLGGEQYF. The CDR3 DNA reads TGCGCCAGCAGCCCCGGAGACGGTCTCGGGGGAGAGCAGTACTTC.

This chain uses TRBV24-1 with TRBJ2-1; tentative D call: TRBD2 (7 bases). The CDR3 spans 15 residues. The germline gives CDR1 KGHDR, CDR2 SFDVKD. The ends were cut back, 9 bases at V and 3 bases at J, with 17 bases in the middle. The CDR3, as DNA: TGTGCCACCTCCATTTCGGGGGGCATCTACAATGAGCAGTTCTTC. Translating it yields CATSISGGIYNEQFF.

The chain has TRBV7-6 and TRBJ2-2; possibly TRBD1 for D (6 bases). Germline CDR1 and CDR2: SGHVS and FNYEAQ. Trimming removed 4 bases at V and 4 bases at J, with 25 bases between. The CDR3 runs 19 residues. Written as DNA, the CDR3 is TGTGCCAGCAGCTGGGTAACAAACCCACAGGGCGCGAGCACCGGGGAGCTGTTTTTT. This codes for CASSWVTNPQGASTGELFF.

This clonotype was counted many times. For the CDR3, the DNA is TGTGCCTGGAGCACGGGGGGGGTGATCGCCAATCAGCCCCAGCATTTT. Amino acids: CAWSTGGVIANQPQHF. V gene TRBV30 combines with J gene TRBJ1-5, with D maybe TRBD1 (5 bases). Per germline, CDR1 GTSNPN and CDR2 SVGIG (reference sequence). This CDR3 is 16 amino acids long. V shed 3 bases and J shed 3 bases, with 18 bases lying between them.

This clonotype came up a few times. CDR3 DNA: TGCAGTGCTAGATGGGATTCCGAAAAACTGTTTTTT. Amino acid sequence: CSARWDSEKLFF. This rearrangement joins TRBV20-1 to TRBJ1-4, with unresolved D. In germline, CDR1 is DFQATT, CDR2 SNEGSKA (reference sequence). The V end lost 2 bases, the J end lost 8 bases, and 9 bases lay between the germline ends. The CDR3 is made up of 12 amino acids.

This clonotype has a count of ten or more. V usage is TRBV5-5 and J usage is TRBJ1-4, with TRBD1 matching over 7 bases. The germline CDR1 and CDR2 sequences are SGHKS and YYEKEE (reference sequence). Germline trimming cut 0 bases from V and 8 bases from J; bases unmatched to any gene: 4. There are 14 residues in the CDR3. The CDR3 loop is CASSLEGAAEKLFF. DNA for the CDR3: TGTGCCAGCAGCTTGGAGGGGGCTGCGGAAAAACTGTTTTTT.

This clonotype appeared many times. The J gene is TRBJ1-5, the V gene TRBV6-5; D is undetermined. This CDR3 is 13 amino acids long. V was trimmed by 6 bases and J by 7 bases, leaving 13 bases between them. The germline CDR1 and CDR2 sequences are MNHEY and SVGAGI. This CDR3 is CASSLEARQPQHF. The DNA for the CDR3 is TGTGCCAGCAGCCTAGAAGCTCGGCAGCCCCAGCATTTT.

This clonotype showed up just a few times. The rearrangement links TRBV5-1 to TRBJ1-5; a weak D match, TRBD1 (6 bases). Germline V gives CDR1 SGHRS, CDR2 YFSETQ. The V end lost 0 bases, the J end lost 7 bases, and 11 bases lay between the germline ends. CDR3 length: 14 amino acids. This chain's CDR3 is CASSLGWGAQPQHF. CDR3 in DNA: TGCGCCAGCAGCTTGGGTTGGGGGGCCCAGCCCCAGCATTTT.

This clonotype was seen many times. The V call is TRBV29-1, the J call TRBJ1-3; no clear D. CDR1 is SQVTM and CDR2 is ANQGSEA in the germline V gene. V dropped 8 bases and J dropped 0 bases, with 2 bases sitting between them. The CDR3 extends over 10 amino acids. In nucleotides, the CDR3 is TGCAGCAACTCTGGAAACACCATATATTTT. Protein: CSNSGNTIYF.

The chain recombines TRBV5-1 with TRBJ2-5; maybe TRBD1 (6 bases). V lost 4 bases to trimming and J lost 5 bases, with 21 bases between them. This CDR3 is 16 amino acids long. The germline CDR1 and CDR2 sequences are SGHRS and YFSETQ. The CDR3: CASSPKPGQSLETQYF. The DNA for the CDR3 is TGCGCCAGCAGCCCGAAACCGGGACAATCGTTGGAGACCCAGTACTTC. Full variable domain (rest looked up from reference TRBV5-1 and TRBJ2-5): KAGVTQTPRYLIKTRGQQVTLSCSPISGHRSVSWYQQTPGQGLQFLFEYFSETQRNKGNFPGRFSGRQFSNSRSEMNVSTLELGDSALYLCASSPKPGQSLETQYFGPGTRLLVL.

This clonotype has a handful of counts. The genes are TRBV5-1 and TRBJ2-7; 14 nucleotides agree with TRBD2. The CDR3 spans 16 residues. V was clipped by 2 bases and J by 5 bases; unmatched bases: 6. Germline loops: CDR1 SGHRS, CDR2 YFSETQ. CDR3 sequence (DNA): TGCGCCAGCAGCTTATCCGGGACTAGCGGGAGTAACGAGCAGTACTTC. It specifies CASSLSGTSGSNEQYF.

This clonotype was counted many times. The chain joins TRBV4-1 to TRBJ2-7; TRBD1 matches 8 bases. The germline V gene has CDR1 MGHRA and CDR2 YSYEKL. Trimming at V came to 4 bases and at J to 5 bases, leaving 1 base not matched to a gene. This CDR3 comprises 12 residues. DNA for the CDR3: TGCGCCAGCAGCCGGACAGGGAACGAGCAGTACTTC. This encodes CASSRTGNEQYF.

The rearrangement joins TRBV12-3 or TRBV12-4 to TRBJ2-1; 9 bases agree with TRBD2. The CDR3 sequence is 14 residues long. V shed 7 bases and J 4 bases; nucleotides not matched to a gene: 5. The CDR3 sequence is CASTGSGGYNEQFF. CDR3 nucleotides: TGTGCCAGCACCGGTAGCGGGGGATACAATGAGCAGTTCTTC.

This clonotype has a handful of counts. The rearrangement links TRBV27 to TRBJ2-2, with 10 positions matching TRBD2. The CDR3 is made up of 13 amino acids. Per the germline V gene, CDR1 is MNHEY and CDR2 is SMNVEV (reference sequence). Unmatched junction bases numbered 1, after V lost 7 bases and J lost 5 bases. CDR3: CASKTSGTGELFF. The DNA of the CDR3 is TGTGCCAGCAAGACTAGCGGGACCGGGGAGCTGTTTTTT.

The chain employs TRBV2 and TRBJ1-1, with a weak D call TRBD1 (5 bases). The germline gives CDR1 SNHLY, CDR2 FYNNEI. V was trimmed by 6 bases and J by 0 bases, leaving 17 bases between them. The CDR3 is made up of 16 amino acids. The DNA of the CDR3 is TGTGCCAGCAGCGACACCCAGGACATGATGAACACTGAAGCTTTCTTT. It codes for CASSDTQDMMNTEAFF.

This clonotype was counted once. The genes are TRBV24-1 and TRBJ2-7; TRBD1 matches 7 bases. There are 15 residues in the CDR3. V shed 3 bases and J 4 bases; nucleotides not matched to a gene: 8. Germline CDR1 KGHDR, CDR2 SFDVKD. CDR3 protein: CATSDPQGYEYEQYF. The CDR3 DNA reads as TGTGCCACCAGTGATCCACAGGGGTATGAGTACGAGCAGTACTTC.

This clonotype was found a few times. The genes are TRBV15 and TRBJ2-3; TRBD2 agrees at 8 bases. The CDR3 covers 14 residues. V shed 8 bases and J 4 bases; nucleotides not matched to a gene: 8. Germline CDR1 and CDR2: LNHNV and YYDKDF (reference sequence). As DNA, the CDR3 is TGTGCCACCGGACCCGGGACTAGACCAGATACGCAGTATTTT. Translated, it gives CATGPGTRPDTQYF.

The chain combines TRBV5-1 with TRBJ2-1; 16 bases are shared with TRBD2. CDR1 SGHRS and CDR2 YFSETQ come from the germline V gene. CDR3 length equals 18 residues. Unmatched junction bases numbered 7, after V lost 0 bases and J lost 7 bases. The CDR3 nucleotides read TGCGCCAGCAGCTTGGCCGGGACTAGCGGGAGGGTAAGGAATGAGCAGTTCTTC. Translating gives CASSLAGTSGRVRNEQFF.

This clonotype was counted at least ten times. V usage is TRBV29-1 and J usage is TRBJ1-1; no firm D call. V lost 3 bases and J lost 0, with 5 bases in between. In germline, CDR1 is SQVTM, CDR2 ANQGSEA. The CDR3 covers 12 residues. CDR3 in DNA: TGCAGCGTTGAGGGCCTGAACACTGAAGCTTTCTTT. Protein: CSVEGLNTEAFF.

The chain uses TRBV24-1 and TRBJ2-2; D gene ambiguous. The CDR3 has 13 amino acids. Deletions cut 8 bases from V and 0 bases from J, with 6 bases between. CDR1 KGHDR and CDR2 SFDVKD come from the germline V gene. This chain's CDR3 is CATIGTNTGELFF. The CDR3 DNA is TGTGCCACCATAGGGACGAACACCGGGGAGCTGTTTTTT.

This chain connects TRBV4-3 to TRBJ2-1, with D possibly matching TRBD1 (5 bases). V gave up 0 bases and J gave up 3 bases, with 15 bases separating them. The CDR3 loop spans 17 amino acids. Germline values: CDR1 LGHNA, CDR2 YSLEER. The CDR3 is CASSQEWVGLDYNEQFF. The CDR3 DNA follows: TGCGCCAGCAGCCAAGAATGGGTGGGGCTAGACTACAATGAGCAGTTCTTC.